The rows below give T cell receptor beta chains drawn from one sample of a study of OX40 agonist ivuxolimab in advanced cancers. TCRdb keeps only in-frame clones here, not all; method: immunoSEQ multiplex PCR. Of about 10,000 clones in the sample, 76% were seen once. Sequenced material: CD4+ or CD8+ T cells sorted from blood, taken in a trial of the OX40 agonist ivuxolimab. Source of these receptors: an adult with an advanced solid tumor such as melanoma, head and neck, liver or kidney cancer. Both conserved end residues are part of each CDR3. D genes are given only for firm matches. Expanded clones are given a class, and other clones once, few, many or no size at all.

j_call,d_call,clone_size,v_call,cdr3_nt,cdr3_aa
TRBJ2-2,.,.,TRBV2,TGTGCCAGCAGTGAAGCGCTTCCAGGGAGGGACACGGACACCGGGGAGCTGTTTTTT,CASSEALPGRDTDTGELFF
TRBJ2-1,.,few,TRBV7-2,TGTGCCAGCAGCCCTAACAGGGTGACAAGCAATGAGCAGTTCTTC,CASSPNRVTSNEQFF
TRBJ2-1,TRBD2,.,TRBV27,TGTGCCAGCTCCGCCCCTAGCGGGGATAAGCAGTTCTTC,CASSAPSGDKQFF
TRBJ1-4,.,.,TRBV19,TGTGCCAGTAGTATGAAGCAGGGGCTTAATGAAAAACTGTTTTTT,CASSMKQGLNEKLFF
TRBJ2-3,TRBD2,.,TRBV9,TGTGCCAGCAATCTAGCGGGGGCGGGAGATACGCAGTATTTT,CASNLAGAGDTQYF
TRBJ1-4,.,.,TRBV6-5,TGTGCCAGCAGATCGACAGGCCCCGATGAAAAACTGTTTTTT,CASRSTGPDEKLFF
TRBJ2-1,.,few,TRBV9,TGTGCCAGCAGCGTAGCCGCGGGGGCCTCCTACAATGAGCAGTTCTTC,CASSVAAGASYNEQFF
TRBJ1-1,.,.,TRBV30,TGTGCCTGGAGTGTACGGTGGGGGCCCATAGGAGCTTTCTTT,CAWSVRWGPIGAFF
TRBJ1-1,.,.,TRBV4-1,TGCGCCAGCAGCCAAGTAGCCCTAGGGGGACTCGGCACTGAAGCTTTCTTT,CASSQVALGGLGTEAFF
TRBJ2-7,TRBD1,.,TRBV19,TGTGCCAGTAGATATACGGACAGGGCCTACGAGCAGTACTTC,CASRYTDRAYEQYF
TRBJ2-5,TRBD2,once,TRBV13,TGTGCCAGCAGTTATCCCAGCGGGGGCCAAGAGACCCAGTACTTC,CASSYPSGGQETQYF
TRBJ2-5,TRBD2,few,TRBV6-9,TGTGCCAGCAGTTATCCCAGCGGGGGCCAAGAGACCCAGTACTTC,CASSYPSGGQETQYF
TRBJ2-7,TRBD1,.,TRBV28,TGTGCCAGCAGTGGGACAGGGGGCTACGAGCAGTACTTC,CASSGTGGYEQYF
TRBJ2-7,TRBD1,.,TRBV15,TGTGCCACCAGCAGAGAAAGGACAGGGAGCTACGAGCAGTACTTC,CATSRERTGSYEQYF
TRBJ2-5,TRBD2,.,TRBV6-1,TGTGCCAGCAGTGAAGTTAGCGGGGGAGAGACCCAGTACTTC,CASSEVSGGETQYF
TRBJ2-1,TRBD2,.,TRBV11-3,TGTGCCAGCAGCTCTAGCGGGGGGGAGGTCAATGAGCAGTTCTTC,CASSSSGGEVNEQFF
TRBJ2-1,TRBD1,.,TRBV4-2,TGTGCCAGCAGTAGCACCGGGACAGGGGGCGAAAGTGAGCAGTTCTTC,CASSSTGTGGESEQFF
TRBJ2-7,.,.,TRBV6-1,TGTGCCAGCAGTGAAGGGAGCTTTTCGGACTTC,CASSEGSFSDF
TRBJ2-7,.,.,TRBV7-9,TGTGCCAGCAGCTTAAGGAGGTACGAGCAGTACTTC,CASSLRRYEQYF
TRBJ1-2,.,.,TRBV4-2,TGTGCCAGCAGCCAAGTCCCTCAAGGAGGGAACTATGGCTACACCTTC,CASSQVPQGGNYGYTF
TRBJ1-1,.,.,TRBV9,TGTGCCAGCAGCCCCCGGACACTCCGTGAAGCTTTCTTT,CASSPRTLREAFF
TRBJ1-4,TRBD1,once,TRBV27,TGTGCCAGCAGTAGACAGGGCGGTGAAAAACTGTTTTTT,CASSRQGGEKLFF
TRBJ2-1,TRBD1,.,TRBV5-1,TGCGCCAGCAAACCGGGACAGAGCTTCAATGAGCAGTTCTTC,CASKPGQSFNEQFF
TRBJ1-5,.,.,TRBV28,TGTGCCAGCAGTTCCGAACAGGGTGGGGGCAATCAGCCCCAGCATTTT,CASSSEQGGGNQPQHF
TRBJ2-3,TRBD2,.,TRBV7-2,TGTGCCAGCAGCAGACAAAGCGGGGGGGCAGCAGATACGCAGTATTTT,CASSRQSGGAADTQYF
TRBJ1-1,.,.,TRBV18,TGTGCCAGCTCACAGCCGGAGAATTTTGAAGCTTTCTTT,CASSQPENFEAFF
TRBJ2-7,TRBD1,few,TRBV7-3,TGTGCCAGCAGCTCGCAGGGACAGGGACCCTACGAGCAGTACTTC,CASSSQGQGPYEQYF
TRBJ1-1,TRBD1,.,TRBV11-2,TGTGCCAGCAGCTTAGGGACAGGGAGGGCTTTCTTT,CASSLGTGRAFF
TRBJ1-5,.,.,TRBV4-2,TGTGCCAGCAGAGGTATTCTCAATAGCAATCAGCCCCAGCATTTT,CASRGILNSNQPQHF
TRBJ2-2,.,.,TRBV19,TGTGCCAGTAGTCCCTGGGGGTCCGGGGAGCTGTTTTTT,CASSPWGSGELFF
TRBJ1-1,.,medium-sized,TRBV28,TGTGCCAGCAGTTTCCCACCGAGAGGGGGTTTAGAAGCTTTCTTT,CASSFPPRGGLEAFF
TRBJ2-7,TRBD1,few,TRBV10-3,TGTGCCACGAGGGACAGTACCTACGAGCAGTACTTC,CATRDSTYEQYF
TRBJ1-2,.,.,TRBV29-1,TGCAGCGTTGAAGGCGGACGTTCTAACTATGGCTACACCTTC,CSVEGGRSNYGYTF
TRBJ1-5,TRBD1,.,TRBV11-1,TGTGCCAGCAGCCCCACAGGGGATGGGAATCAGCCCCAGCATTTT,CASSPTGDGNQPQHF
TRBJ2-7,.,.,TRBV9,TGTGCCAGCAGCCCCACGGTCACCCCCTACGAGCAGTACTTC,CASSPTVTPYEQYF
TRBJ2-3,.,.,TRBV28,TGTGCCAGCAGGTTTCCCTCGGGGGAGTCCACAGATACGCAGTATTTT,CASRFPSGESTDTQYF
TRBJ2-1,.,.,TRBV6-5,TGTGCCAGCAGTTACTCCATGGCAGGGGGGAATGAGCAGTTCTTC,CASSYSMAGGNEQFF
TRBJ2-5,.,.,TRBV5-1,TGCGCCAGCAGCTTGGTGCACGAGACCCAGTACTTC,CASSLVHETQYF
TRBJ2-1,TRBD1,.,TRBV5-1,TGCGCCAGCAGCTTGGATGGAGGACAGGTCAATGAGCAGTTCTTC,CASSLDGGQVNEQFF
TRBJ1-2,TRBD1,once,TRBV28,TGTGCCAGCATCCCCGGCCGGGAACTCAGGGGGTATGGCTACACCTTC,CASIPGRELRGYGYTF
TRBJ1-5,TRBD1,.,TRBV7-9,TGTGCCAGCAGCTTAGGTAGCGCTGGACAGGGACGGCAGCCCCAGCATTTT,CASSLGSAGQGRQPQHF
TRBJ2-2,TRBD1,.,TRBV6-6,TGTGCCAGCAGTCACCCGACAGGGCAGGGGGGGGAGCTGTTTTTT,CASSHPTGQGGELFF
TRBJ1-4,TRBD1,.,TRBV19,TGTGCCAGTAGTACCTCCGGGACAGCGAATGAAAAACTGTTTTTT,CASSTSGTANEKLFF
TRBJ2-1,TRBD1,.,TRBV7-9,TGTGCCAGCAGCTTAGGGTCCAGGACAGGGGTTTTCGATGTGGTTGAGCAGTTCTTC,CASSLGSRTGVFDVVEQFF
TRBJ2-1,TRBD2,.,TRBV11-3,TGTGCCAGCAGCCCAAGGACTAGCGGGGTAGTGAATGAGCAGTTCTTC,CASSPRTSGVVNEQFF
TRBJ2-7,.,.,TRBV28,TGTGCCAGCAGCCTCCGGGGGCAGATATACGAGCAGTACTTC,CASSLRGQIYEQYF
TRBJ1-1,.,once,TRBV30,TGTGCCTGGTTCGACAGGCCGAACACTGAAGCTTTCTTT,CAWFDRPNTEAFF
TRBJ2-7,TRBD1,few,TRBV11-2,TGTGCCAGCAGCCCTGCGGGGACAGGTGGTTGGGAGCAGTACTTC,CASSPAGTGGWEQYF
TRBJ2-5,.,few,TRBV5-8,TGTGCCAGCAGCTTGGCTTCAACCCGAAGGGAGACCCAGTACTTC,CASSLASTRRETQYF
TRBJ2-3,TRBD2,.,TRBV4-2,TGTGCCAGCAGCCAAACTAGCGGGATCACAGATACGCAGTATTTT,CASSQTSGITDTQYF
TRBJ1-6,.,.,TRBV7-9,TGTGCCAGCAGCAGGGACTACTATAATTCACCCCTCCACTTT,CASSRDYYNSPLHF
TRBJ1-5,.,few,TRBV19,TGTGCCAGTAGTACAGGGGTGATTCGCAATCAGCCCCAGCATTTT,CASSTGVIRNQPQHF
TRBJ1-6,.,.,TRBV28,TGTGCCAGCAGCACTAATTTGAGTAATTCACCCCTCCACTTT,CASSTNLSNSPLHF
TRBJ1-1,.,.,TRBV5-4,TGTGCCAGCAGCTTGTGGGCGGGGGGGGAAACTGAAGCTTTCTTT,CASSLWAGGETEAFF
TRBJ1-1,.,once,TRBV19,TGTGCCAGTAGTGTCGCAGGGATCACTGAAGCTTTCTTT,CASSVAGITEAFF
TRBJ1-3,TRBD1,.,TRBV28,TGTGCCAGCAGTTTCCAAAAGGGGGCGCGGGGAAACACCATATATTTT,CASSFQKGARGNTIYF